This T cell receptor (beta chain) was sequenced in a study of CD8+ T cells in alopecia areata. The wider study: Tofacitinib dosing lasted 6 to 18 months, which was then followed by 6 months off drug.

Researchers picked out CD4+ and CD8+ T cells from PBMCs by sorting. A few counts support this clone. Its antigen is not known. Extraction and reverse transcription of RNA yielded cDNA as the sequencing template. The method was immunoSEQ multiplex PCR; TCRdb's version includes in-frame clones alone and lacks a portion of them. The top ten clones hold roughly 7.5% of a sample with around 160,000 clones, over 45% of them seen once. Overall study findings and caveats: Among the cells sequenced in scalp samples are also the resident alphabeta T cells of normal skin.

V lost 6 bases, J lost 10 bases, and 14 bases lay in between. The CDR3 contains 11 residues. Germline loops: CDR1 SQVTM, CDR2 ANQGSEA. The genes are TRBV29-1 and TRBJ2-3; the D is unclear. The source of this sequence is a human donor with alopecia areata. Sequencing was done on a sample of CD4+ T cells sorted from blood. CDR3 protein: CSVARDRAQYF. DNA of the CDR3: TGCAGCGTAGCTCGAGATAGGGCGCAGTATTTT.